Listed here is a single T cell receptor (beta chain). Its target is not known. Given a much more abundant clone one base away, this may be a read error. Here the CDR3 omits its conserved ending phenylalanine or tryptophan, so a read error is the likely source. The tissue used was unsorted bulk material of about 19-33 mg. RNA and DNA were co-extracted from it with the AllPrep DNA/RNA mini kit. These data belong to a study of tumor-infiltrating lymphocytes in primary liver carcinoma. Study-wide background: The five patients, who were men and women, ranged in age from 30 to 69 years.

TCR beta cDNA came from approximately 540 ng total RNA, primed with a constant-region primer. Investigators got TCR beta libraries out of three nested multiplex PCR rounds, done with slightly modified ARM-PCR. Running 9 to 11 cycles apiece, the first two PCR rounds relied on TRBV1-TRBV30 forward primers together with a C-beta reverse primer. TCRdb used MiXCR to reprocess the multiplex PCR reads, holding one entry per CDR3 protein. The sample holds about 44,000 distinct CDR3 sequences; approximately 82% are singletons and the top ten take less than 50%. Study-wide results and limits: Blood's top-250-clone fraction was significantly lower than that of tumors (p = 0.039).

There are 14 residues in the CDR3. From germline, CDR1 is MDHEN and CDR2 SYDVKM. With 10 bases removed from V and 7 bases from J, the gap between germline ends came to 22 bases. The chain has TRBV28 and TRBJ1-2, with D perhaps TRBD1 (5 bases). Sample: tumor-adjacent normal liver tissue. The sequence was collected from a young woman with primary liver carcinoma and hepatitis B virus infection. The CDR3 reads CAIHRGGGVIGYTL. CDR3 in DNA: TGTGCCATTCACCGGGGTGGAGGGGTAATTGGCTACACCCTC.